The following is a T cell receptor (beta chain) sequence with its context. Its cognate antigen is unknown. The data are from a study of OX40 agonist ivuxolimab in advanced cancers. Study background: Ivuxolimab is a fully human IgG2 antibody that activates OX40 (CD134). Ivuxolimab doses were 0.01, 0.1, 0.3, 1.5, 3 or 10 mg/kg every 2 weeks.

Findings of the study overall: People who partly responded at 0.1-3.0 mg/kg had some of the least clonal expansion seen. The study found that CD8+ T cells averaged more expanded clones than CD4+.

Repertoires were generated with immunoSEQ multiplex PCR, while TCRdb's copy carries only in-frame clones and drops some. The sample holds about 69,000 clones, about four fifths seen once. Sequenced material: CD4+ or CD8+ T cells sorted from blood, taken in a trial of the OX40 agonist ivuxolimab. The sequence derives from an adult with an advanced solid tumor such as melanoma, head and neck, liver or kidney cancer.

The CDR3 reads CASSSIAGGSVGNEQFF. CDR3 in DNA: TGTGCCAGCAGCTCAATAGCGGGAGGGTCGGTTGGCAATGAGCAGTTCTTC. The genes are TRBV28 and TRBJ2-1; 11 bases match TRBD2. Germline V gene lookup returns CDR1 MDHEN and CDR2 SYDVKM. CDR3 length equals 17 residues. V lost 6 bases and J lost 6; bases outside the gene matches: 13.